One sample yielded the 15 T cell receptor beta chains listed below, sequenced in a study of blood T cell repertoires in COVID-19. This table comes from immunoSEQ multiplex PCR, and its TCRdb copy is limited to in-frame clones, with some not included. Here the sample spans around 370,000 clones, approximately 90% being singletons. The sample taken for sequencing was peripheral blood. These receptors were taken from a woman aged 18-30 years who had recovered from COVID-19.

The chain recombines TRBV12-3 or TRBV12-4 with TRBJ2-1; D not resolved. The V end was cut by 7 bases, the J end by 5 bases, with 12 bases between. The CDR3 loop spans 13 amino acids. In DNA form, the CDR3 reads TGTGCCAGCACCCGAGACACCCACAATGAGCAGTTCTTC. Protein: CASTRDTHNEQFF.

CDR3 nucleotides: TGTGCCAGCAGCTCTGGACAGGCTACTAGCACAGATACGCAGTATTTT. Translating it yields CASSSGQATSTDTQYF. The genes are TRBV5-4 and TRBJ2-3, with TRBD1 matching over 7 bases. V was clipped by 3 bases and J by 0 bases; unmatched bases: 7. The CDR3 contains 16 residues. Germline lookup yields CDR1 SGHNT and CDR2 YYREEE (reference sequence).

This chain connects TRBV11-2 to TRBJ1-2, with a possible D match to TRBD1 (5 bases). The CDR3 runs to 13 residues. Germline CDR1 SGHAT, CDR2 FQNNGV. The V gene lost 2 bases and the J gene lost 6 bases, with 10 bases spanning the gap. CDR3 nucleotides: TGTGCCAGCAGCTTATCAGGGTTGGATGGCTACACCTTC. Protein sequence: CASSLSGLDGYTF.

The chain joins TRBV7-2 to TRBJ2-3; the D gene is possibly TRBD2 (5 bases). Germline V lookup: CDR1 SGHTA, CDR2 FQGNSA. Trimming cost V 1 base and J 6 bases, with 11 bases left between them. The CDR3 is 14 amino acids. CDR3 amino acids: CASSLVGDPDTQYF. CDR3 sequence (DNA): TGTGCCAGCAGCTTAGTGGGAGACCCCGATACGCAGTATTTT. Full variable domain (remainder filled in from reference TRBV7-2 and TRBJ2-3): GAGVSQSPSNKVTEKGKDVELRCDPISGHTALYWYRQSLGQGLEFLIYFQGNSAPDKSGLPSDRFSAERTGGSVSTLTIQRTQQEDSAVYLCASSLVGDPDTQYFGPGTRLTVL.

This clone was picked up a small number of times. The chain combines TRBV2 with TRBJ1-1, with 7 bases fitting TRBD1. V dropped 3 bases and J dropped 3; count of bases not matched to a gene: 1. CDR1 SNHLY and CDR2 FYNNEI come from the germline V gene. This CDR3 is built from 13 residues. Here the CDR3 reads CASSDRGHTEAFF. CDR3 sequence (DNA): TGTGCCAGCAGTGATAGGGGGCACACTGAAGCTTTCTTT.

This chain uses TRBV11-3 with TRBJ2-3; 8 positions agree with TRBD2. CDR1 is SGHNT and CDR2 is YENEEA in the germline V gene. Losses at the gene ends were 5 bases for V and 1 base for J; bases not matched to a gene: 8. The CDR3 length is 16 residues. CDR3 nucleotide sequence: TGTGCCAGCAGCCCCCGGGGACTAGGTGGCACAGATACGCAGTATTTT. It is translated as CASSPRGLGGTDTQYF.

This chain uses TRBV11-2 with TRBJ2-7; maybe TRBD2 (6 bases). Germline V CDR1 and CDR2: SGHAT, FQNNGV. V was cut by 1 base and J by 2 bases, with 6 bases left in between. The CDR3 consists of 13 residues. CDR3 sequence: CASSLGLAYEQYV. The CDR3 nucleotides are TGTGCCAGCAGCTTAGGACTAGCCTACGAGCAGTACGTC.

This chain links TRBV11-2 with TRBJ1-5; 10 bases align to TRBD1. The CDR3 loop spans 17 amino acids. CDR1 is SGHAT, CDR2 FQNNGV, per germline. The J segment lost 3 bases and the V segment lost 4 bases, leaving 9 bases of the junction unmatched. The CDR3 here is CASSSTGTGVSNQPQHF. The CDR3 nucleotides are TGTGCCAGCAGCTCCACCGGGACAGGGGTATCCAATCAGCCCCAGCATTTT.

This chain connects TRBV9 to TRBJ2-7, with 7 bases aligning to TRBD1. The CDR3 extends over 15 amino acids. In germline, CDR1 is SGDLS, CDR2 YYNGEE. The junction had 9 bases not matched to a gene; V was cut back by 3 bases and J by 3 bases. In nucleotides, the CDR3 is TGTGCCAGCAGCGAGTCCCGGGACAGAAACTACGAGCAGTACGTC. Translated, it gives CASSESRDRNYEQYV.

The V call is TRBV24-1, the J call TRBJ1-5; unclear D gene. Trimming removed 6 bases from V and 9 bases from J, with 14 bases in between. The CDR3 sequence is 13 residues long. Germline V lookup: CDR1 KGHDR, CDR2 SFDVKD. The CDR3 DNA sequence: TGTGCCACCAGTCTCTCAGAACCGTCGCCCCAGCATTTT. This encodes CATSLSEPSPQHF.

The chain carries TRBV7-6 and TRBJ2-5; 8 positions match TRBD1. The germline gives CDR1 SGHVS, CDR2 FNYEAQ. The junction had 6 bases not matched to a gene; V was cut back by 1 base and J by 5 bases. The CDR3 is 15 amino acids. CDR3 loop: CASSLETGDGETQYF. The CDR3 bases are TGTGCCAGCAGCTTAGAGACAGGGGATGGGGAGACCCAGTACTTC.

The rearrangement uses TRBV4-1 and TRBJ1-5; the D gene is possibly TRBD1 (6 bases). V shed 2 bases and J shed 3 bases, with 11 bases lying between them. The CDR3 covers 15 residues. In germline, CDR1 is MGHRA, CDR2 YSYEKL. DNA for the CDR3: TGCGCCAGCAGCCAACTGACAGGTGACAATCAGCCCCAGCATTTT. Its translation is CASSQLTGDNQPQHF.

The chain recombines TRBV18 with TRBJ2-5; TRBD2 aligns across 8 bases. CDR3 size: 17 residues. After removal of 3 bases from V and 1 base from J, the junction contained 10 bases not matched to a gene. The germline V gene encodes CDR1 KGHSH and CDR2 LQKENI. The CDR3 DNA reads as TGTGCCAGCTCACCGGGCGCAACTAGCGGATTCCAAGAGACCCAGTACTTC. It codes for CASSPGATSGFQETQYF.

The chain joins TRBV29-1 to TRBJ1-2, with D perhaps TRBD1 (5 bases). The CDR3 runs 12 residues. Trimming shortened V by 4 bases and J by 4 bases, and 10 bases separated the two germline ends. The germline gives CDR1 SQVTM, CDR2 ANQGSEA. CDR3 residues: CSVGTPPYGYTF. CDR3 coding DNA: TGCAGCGTTGGGACACCACCCTATGGCTACACCTTC.

This chain links TRBV12-5 with TRBJ1-1; D perhaps matches TRBD1 (5 bases). CDR3 length: 11 amino acids. The germline CDR1 and CDR2 sequences are LGHNT and FRNRAP. V was clipped by 9 bases and J by 5 bases, with 10 bases between them. The CDR3 region is CASAGVTEAFF. CDR3 in DNA: TGTGCTAGCGCGGGGGTGACTGAAGCTTTCTTT.